This TCR beta chain was found in a study of T cell changes during pregnancy in multiple sclerosis. Germline CDR1 SQVTM, CDR2 ANQGSEA. This CDR3 has 14 amino acids. Trimming took off 6 bases at V and 4 bases at J, with 16 bases between the two ends. Repertoires were generated with immunoSEQ multiplex PCR, while TCRdb's copy carries only in-frame clones and drops some. Of about 38,000 clones in the sample, about 94% are singletons; the top ten hold about 0.39%. Sequencing used CD4+ T cells from peripheral blood mononuclear cells, obtained in the second trimester of pregnancy. The sequence derives from a female donor with multiple sclerosis, enrolled in a pregnancy study. This rearrangement joins TRBV29-1 to TRBJ2-1; TRBD2 is a possible D gene (6 bases). For the CDR3, the DNA is TGCAGCGTCACTAGCAACGAAAAGTACAATGAGCAGTTCTTC. It encodes CSVTSNEKYNEQFF.